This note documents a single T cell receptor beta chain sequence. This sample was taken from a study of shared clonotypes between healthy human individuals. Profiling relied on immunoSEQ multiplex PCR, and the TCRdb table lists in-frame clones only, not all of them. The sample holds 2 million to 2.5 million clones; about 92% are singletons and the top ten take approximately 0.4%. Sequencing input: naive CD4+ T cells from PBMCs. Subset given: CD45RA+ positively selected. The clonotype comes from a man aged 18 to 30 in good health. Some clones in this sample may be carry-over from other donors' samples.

The CDR3 reads CASSFGGYNEQFF. The CDR3 nucleotides are TGTGCCAGCAGCTTCGGAGGCTACAATGAGCAGTTCTTC. The chain links TRBV7-2 to TRBJ2-1; possibly TRBD2 for D (5 bases). Trimming removed 3 bases at V and 3 bases at J, with 6 bases between. Germline V gives CDR1 SGHTA, CDR2 FQGNSA. The CDR3 is 13 residues long. Together with reference TRBV7-2 and TRBJ2-1, the CDR3 gives the full variable domain: GAGVSQSPSNKVTEKGKDVELRCDPISGHTALYWYRQSLGQGLEFLIYFQGNSAPDKSGLPSDRFSAERTGGSVSTLTIQRTQQEDSAVYLCASSFGGYNEQFFGPGTRLTVL.